This is a list of T cell receptor beta chains from one sample in a study of graft-versus-host responses after intestinal transplantation. Antigen specificity for these receptors is unknown. Only in-frame clones appear in the TCRdb table, and some are missing; sequencing was by immunoSEQ multiplex PCR. The sample consists of around 90,000 clones, under 95% of them appearing once. This material consisted of unstimulated CD8+ T cells sorted from spleen or lymph node cells, taken before transplant. Source of these receptors: a human donor who was the organ donor for an intestinal transplant. The CDR3 runs from the conserved cysteine through the conserved F or W. Fields, in order: D gene, clone size, V gene, J gene, CDR3 protein, CDR3 DNA. The D gene is left open where the match is weak. Rows may omit the clone size; those that give it use once, few, many or a size class.

NA	few	TRBV29-1	TRBJ1-2	CSVGVDYGYTF	TGCAGCGTTGGCGTGGACTATGGCTACACCTTC
TRBD2	NA	TRBV6-1	TRBJ2-7	CASSPTLAGAVEQYF	TGTGCCAGCAGTCCGACTTTAGCGGGAGCAGTCGAGCAGTACTTC
NA	once	TRBV11-2	TRBJ1-3	CASSFRPGILYF	TGTGCCAGCAGCTTCCGTCCGGGAATCCTTTATTTT
NA	NA	TRBV11-3	TRBJ1-2	CASSPRAGSLTYGYTF	TGTGCCAGCAGCCCGCGTGCGGGGTCCCTTACCTATGGCTACACCTTC
TRBD1	NA	TRBV5-1	TRBJ2-1	CASSLGQGAYNEQFF	TGCGCCAGCAGCTTAGGACAGGGGGCCTACAATGAGCAGTTCTTC
NA	NA	TRBV7-2	TRBJ2-7	CASSLEALSPYEQYF	TGTGCCAGCAGCTTAGAAGCGCTATCCCCCTACGAGCAGTACTTC
NA	once	TRBV7-9	TRBJ1-2	CASSLVLGRANYGYTF	TGTGCCAGCAGCTTAGTTTTGGGCAGAGCTAACTATGGCTACACCTTC
NA	once	TRBV18	TRBJ2-5	CASSPGGVETQYF	TGTGCCAGCTCACCAGGAGGGGTGGAGACCCAGTACTTC
NA	NA	TRBV9	TRBJ1-1	CASSVYVGGTEAFF	TGTGCCAGCAGCGTTTACGTGGGAGGGACTGAAGCTTTCTTT
TRBD1	once	TRBV10-2	TRBJ1-4	CASSLDKIDRGLEKLFF	TGCGCCAGCAGTTTGGATAAAATAGACAGGGGGCTCGAAAAACTGTTTTTT
NA	NA	TRBV6-5	TRBJ1-2	CASSYSSIVGSYGYTF	TGTGCCAGCAGTTACTCGAGTATTGTGGGGAGCTATGGCTACACCTTC
NA	NA	TRBV4-2	TRBJ2-1	CASSQGTGSGNEQFF	TGTGCCAGCAGCCAAGGTACAGGGTCAGGCAATGAGCAGTTCTTC
TRBD2	NA	TRBV5-1	TRBJ2-5	CASSFWLAGGQETQYF	TGCGCCAGCAGCTTTTGGTTAGCGGGGGGTCAAGAGACCCAGTACTTC
NA	once	TRBV28	TRBJ2-3	CASSLQGWASSLGPDTQYF	TGTGCCAGCAGTTTGCAGGGGTGGGCAAGCTCTCTGGGTCCAGATACGCAGTATTTT
TRBD2	NA	TRBV28	TRBJ2-3	CASRPRRGDTQYF	TGTGCCAGCAGACCGCGGCGGGGGGATACGCAGTATTTT
NA	NA	TRBV5-6	TRBJ1-1	CASSLVAGALGTEAFF	TGTGCCAGCAGCTTGGTTGCAGGGGCTCTTGGAACTGAAGCTTTCTTT
NA	NA	TRBV7-9	TRBJ2-5	CASSLGVEYQETQYF	TGTGCCAGCAGCTTAGGTGTCGAGTACCAAGAGACCCAGTACTTC
TRBD2	NA	TRBV2	TRBJ2-5	CARGGWGQETQYF	TGTGCCAGGGGGGGGTGGGGCCAAGAGACCCAGTACTTC
NA	NA	TRBV30	TRBJ2-7	CAWCRAVGTYEQYF	TGTGCCTGGTGCCGAGCGGTCGGGACCTACGAGCAGTACTTC
NA	NA	TRBV9	TRBJ1-2	CASSVGLEPPVYGYTF	TGTGCCAGCAGCGTAGGATTGGAGCCCCCCGTCTATGGCTACACCTTC
TRBD1	NA	TRBV25-1	TRBJ2-2	CASSDGTGGFGELFF	TGTGCCAGCAGTGACGGGACAGGGGGTTTCGGGGAGCTGTTTTTT
TRBD1	NA	TRBV18	TRBJ1-1	CASSPGGTAFLWTEAFF	TGTGCCAGCTCACCAGGAGGGACAGCGTTTTTATGGACTGAAGCTTTCTTT
NA	NA	TRBV6-4	TRBJ1-2	CASSPDWGANYGYTF	TGTGCCAGCAGTCCCGACTGGGGGGCTAACTATGGCTACACCTTC
NA	NA	TRBV13	TRBJ2-7	CASKSQGTYEQYF	TGTGCCAGCAAGTCACAGGGCACCTACGAGCAGTACTTC
TRBD2	NA	TRBV19	TRBJ2-3	CASSYFSGGFTDTQYF	TGTGCCAGTAGTTATTTTAGCGGGGGGTTCACAGATACGCAGTATTTT
TRBD2	NA	TRBV29-1	TRBJ2-7	CSVERGAYPYEQYF	TGCAGCGTGGAGCGGGGGGCGTATCCCTACGAGCAGTACTTC
TRBD1	NA	TRBV19	TRBJ2-7	CASSTATGTVYEQYF	TGTGCCAGTAGTACCGCGACCGGGACAGTCTACGAGCAGTACTTC
NA	NA	TRBV12-5	TRBJ2-1	CASGLDGGPFLYNEQFF	TGTGCTAGTGGTTTGGACGGAGGGCCTTTCCTCTACAATGAGCAGTTCTTC